The 6 T cell receptor beta chains below were found in one sample sequenced in a study of control samples from healthy donors and cancer patients. Data came from immunoSEQ multiplex PCR; TCRdb stores just in-frame clones and leaves some out. The sample holds roughly 200,000 clones, about 91% seen once. The sequenced sample consisted of blood. The receptors here all came from a man aged 30 to 45 in good health.

V is TRBV30 and J is TRBJ2-1, with D possibly being TRBD2 (6 bases). The V end was cut by 0 bases, the J end by 2 bases, with 17 bases between. The CDR3 is 17 residues long. Germline-derived CDR1 and CDR2 are GTSNPN and SVGIG (reference sequence). Written as DNA, the CDR3 is TGTGCCTGGAGTGTTGGGGTAGTAGCGGTTACCTACAATGAGCAGTTCTTC. This gives the protein CAWSVGVVAVTYNEQFF.

J is TRBJ2-3 and V is TRBV18; D uncertain. CDR1 is KGHSH and CDR2 is LQKENI in the germline V gene. V was trimmed by 2 bases and J by 4 bases, leaving 4 bases between them. The CDR3 consists of 12 residues. The CDR3 nucleotides read TGTGCCAGCTCACCATCATCAGATACGCAGTATTTT. Protein product: CASSPSSDTQYF.

The chain employs TRBV6-1 and TRBJ2-7; unclear D gene. This CDR3 is built from 14 residues. Germline CDR1 and CDR2: MNHNS and SASEGT. Trimming took off 3 bases at V and 0 bases at J, with 9 bases between the two ends. The CDR3: CASSDRTPSYEQYF. DNA for the CDR3: TGTGCCAGCAGTGATCGGACGCCCTCCTACGAGCAGTACTTC.

The chain combines TRBV2 with TRBJ1-1; TRBD1 matches 7 bases. V was pared by 0 bases and J by 4 bases, with 5 bases of the junction left unmatched. This CDR3 is 15 amino acids long. Germline values: CDR1 SNHLY, CDR2 FYNNEI. As DNA, the CDR3 is TGTGCCAGCAGTGAAGCGCGACAGGGTACCACTGAAGCTTTCTTT. The encoded protein is CASSEARQGTTEAFF.

V and J are TRBV4-1 and TRBJ1-2; no firm D call. Germline values: CDR1 MGHRA, CDR2 YSYEKL. This CDR3 comprises 14 residues. Trimming left V 0 bases short and J 7 bases short, with 12 bases between. CDR3 residues: CASSQDEGFGGYTF. The DNA of the CDR3 is TGCGCCAGCAGCCAAGATGAGGGTTTTGGTGGCTACACCTTC.

The chain employs TRBV19 and TRBJ1-2; D gene unclear. The CDR3 sequence is 14 residues long. The V gene's germline CDR1 is LNHDA and CDR2 SQIVND (reference sequence). V gave up 1 base and J gave up 4 bases, with 10 bases separating them. The CDR3 sequence: CASSIGTASYGYTF. The CDR3 DNA is TGTGCCAGTAGTATAGGCACAGCTTCCTATGGCTACACCTTC.